The 20 T cell receptor beta chains given below trace back to one sample, sequenced in a study of Ad26.COV2.S vaccination and SARS-CoV-2 variants (dated by TCRdb to the early 2020s). The library was built by means of the immunoSEQ multiplex PCR assay. Imported from immuneACCESS, the table was reduced by TCRdb to in-frame sequences with V and J called. These copies leave out some clones; in studies compared against another copy, an unresolved V gene accounts for under half, and the cause of the remainder is not known. Across this sample there are 410,000 or so clones, with around 93% seen only once. The ten largest clones add up to 1.5% to 2% of the sample. Read against the paper, the sample's treatment or condition label means: over 15 received Ad26.COV2.S at low or high dose, single or two shots; roughly 5 received placebo; per-sample allocation not given. For vaccine and placebo recipients, repertoires were sequenced using samples collected on day 63 after the first injection.

Source: peripheral blood, taken in a trial of Ad26.COV2.S vaccine versus placebo. All receptors come from a person aged 18-65 years who received the Ad26.COV2.S COVID-19 vaccine or a placebo.

The chain uses TRBV6-2 or TRBV6-3 and TRBJ1-5; the match to TRBD1 covers 10 bases. The CDR3 has 18 residues. Trimming took 2 bases from V and 5 from J; bases not matched to a gene: 12. Germline CDR1 MNHEY, CDR2 SVGEGT. The DNA for the CDR3 is TGTGCCAGCAGTTACCGGACTGGACAGGGGGTATTCTATCAGCCCCAGCATTTT. This sequence encodes CASSYRTGQGVFYQPQHF.

The chain links TRBV15 to TRBJ2-6; D is unclear. The V gene lost 1 base and the J gene lost 1 base, with 11 bases spanning the gap. Germline V gene lookup returns CDR1 LNHNV and CDR2 YYDKDF (reference sequence). CDR3 size: 17 residues. CDR3 residues: CATSRARVASGANVLTF. The CDR3 region has the DNA TGTGCCACCAGCAGAGCCCGCGTTGCTTCTGGGGCCAACGTCCTGACTTTC.

The rearrangement uses TRBV10-3 and TRBJ1-1; D is unclear. Trimming removed 8 bases at V and 1 base at J, with 11 bases between. This CDR3 spans 13 amino acids. The germline V gene has CDR1 ENHRY and CDR2 SYGVKD. The CDR3 loop is CAIAPTTNTEAFF. CDR3 bases: TGTGCCATCGCCCCGACAACGAACACTGAAGCTTTCTTT.

The chain links TRBV4-3 to TRBJ2-2; no reliable D call. This CDR3 is 17 amino acids long. V lost 2 bases and J lost 1, with 14 bases in between. Germline V gives CDR1 LGHNA, CDR2 YSLEER. The CDR3 sequence is CASSQLLRAENTGELFF. The CDR3 DNA is TGCGCCAGCAGCCAACTTCTTCGTGCGGAGAACACCGGGGAGCTGTTTTTT.

V usage is TRBV12-3 or TRBV12-4 and J usage is TRBJ1-1; possibly TRBD1 for D (6 bases). The V and J ends lost 6 bases and 6 bases respectively, with 8 bases between them. The CDR3 sequence is 11 residues long. The DNA for the CDR3 is TGTGCCAGCAGCTGGACAGCTGAAGCTTTCTTT. Residues: CASSWTAEAFF.

The V and J genes are TRBV5-1 and TRBJ2-1; TRBD1 is a possible D gene (6 bases). The CDR3 runs 13 residues. Trimming removed 0 bases at V and 7 bases at J, with 8 bases between. CDR1 is SGHRS, CDR2 YFSETQ, per germline. CDR3 DNA: TGCGCCAGCAGCTTGGGGGGGACAAATGAGCAGTTCTTC. Translation gives CASSLGGTNEQFF.

V is TRBV13 and J is TRBJ1-1; D perhaps matches TRBD1 (5 bases). Germline V gene lookup returns CDR1 PRHDT and CDR2 FYEKMQ (reference sequence). V was trimmed by 3 bases and J by 4 bases, leaving 12 bases between them. The CDR3 extends over 14 amino acids. CDR3 sequence reads: CASSFRTRGTEAFF. CDR3 bases: TGTGCCAGCAGCTTTAGGACACGGGGCACTGAAGCTTTCTTT.

The chain combines TRBV11-2 with TRBJ2-3, with a tentative D call TRBD2 (6 bases). Trimming took off 5 bases at V and 2 bases at J, with 8 bases between the two ends. CDR1 and CDR2 (germline): SGHAT, FQNNGV. The CDR3 is 13 residues long. CDR3 in DNA: TGTGCCAGCAGCCGGGGGTTCACAGATACGCAGTATTTT. Protein: CASSRGFTDTQYF.

CDR3 region: CASLQGLGPRGNTIYF. As DNA, the CDR3 is TGTGCCAGCCTCCAGGGGTTAGGCCCAAGGGGAAACACCATATATTTT. V and J are TRBV7-8 and TRBJ1-3, with D possibly TRBD1 on 6 matching bases. CDR1 is SGHVS, CDR2 FQNEAQ, per germline. This CDR3 spans 16 amino acids. The ends were cut back, 8 bases at V and 4 bases at J, with 21 bases in the middle.

This clone came up once. The chain couples TRBV3-1 (or the pseudogene TRBV3-2) to TRBJ1-1, with D tentatively TRBD1 (6 bases). With 4 bases removed from V and 3 bases from J, the gap between germline ends came to 15 bases. Germline V gene data show CDR1 as LGHDT and CDR2 as YNNKEL (reference sequence). CDR3 length equals 15 residues. Written as DNA, the CDR3 is TGTGCCAGCAGCCGAGGCGCAGGGGTATACACTGAAGCTTTCTTT. Translation: CASSRGAGVYTEAFF.

The chain links TRBV29-1 to TRBJ2-7; 12 bases map to TRBD1. V shed 6 bases and J 5 bases; nucleotides not matched to a gene: 8. Germline values: CDR1 SQVTM, CDR2 ANQGSEA. This CDR3 is built from 14 residues. The CDR3 DNA sequence: TGCAGCGTGACACTCGGGACAGGGGGCCACGAGCAGTACTTC. It specifies CSVTLGTGGHEQYF.

This chain joins TRBV30 and TRBJ2-3; 8 bases fit TRBD1. Germline loops: CDR1 GTSNPN, CDR2 SVGIG (reference sequence). The trim removed 1 base at V and 5 bases at J, leaving 5 bases unmatched. The CDR3 runs 14 residues. The CDR3: CAWSETGAGDTQYF. DNA of the CDR3: TGTGCCTGGAGTGAGACAGGGGCGGGAGATACGCAGTATTTT.

The chain employs TRBV20-1 and TRBJ2-7; D may be TRBD2 (5 bases). V was clipped by 3 bases and J by 7 bases, with 22 bases between them. CDR1 is DFQATT, CDR2 SNEGSKA, per germline (reference sequence). The CDR3 length is 15 residues. CDR3 in DNA: TGCAGTGCTAGTGATTGGGTCTATGAGAAGCGGGAGCAGTACTTC. Translating gives CSASDWVYEKREQYF.

The chain has TRBV10-2 and TRBJ1-2; 7 nucleotides line up with TRBD1. The V and J ends lost 0 bases and 4 bases, in that order; junction bases with no gene match: 2. The CDR3 is 14 residues long. Germline CDR1 reads WSHSY; CDR2 reads SAAADI. The CDR3 is CASSESGQLYGYTF. The CDR3 coding sequence is TGCGCCAGCAGTGAGTCGGGACAGCTCTATGGCTACACCTTC.

The CDR3 is CASSAYTGGATGELFF. Here the CDR3 DNA reads TGTGCCAGCAGCGCGTATACAGGGGGCGCTACCGGGGAGCTGTTTTTT. The J gene is TRBJ2-2, the V gene TRBV27, with 9 nucleotides matching TRBD1. Germline CDR1 MNHEY, CDR2 SMNVEV (reference sequence). J was trimmed by 5 bases and V by 6 bases; bases with no gene match: 10. This CDR3 has 16 amino acids.

The J gene is TRBJ2-4, the V gene TRBV5-3; D possibly corresponds to TRBD1 (5 bases). TRBV5-3 is known as an ORF, though its function is uncertain. V lost 5 bases to trimming and J lost 0 bases, with 15 bases between them. The CDR3 spans 16 residues. The CDR3 region has the DNA TGTGCCAGAAGACATCGACAGCCCCTAGCCAAAAACATTCAGTACTTC. This codes for CARRHRQPLAKNIQYF.

This sequence joins TRBV28 and TRBJ2-7, with 9 bases that match TRBD1. This CDR3 has 16 amino acids. Germline V gives CDR1 MDHEN, CDR2 SYDVKM. V was pared by 6 bases and J by 0 bases, with 9 bases of the junction left unmatched. The CDR3 reads CASRYNPGQGSYEQYF. In nucleotides, the CDR3 is TGTGCCAGCAGATACAATCCGGGACAGGGCTCCTACGAGCAGTACTTC.

This clone has just one count. This chain links TRBV5-1 with TRBJ2-1; D might be TRBD1 (5 bases). Trimming left V 0 bases short and J 3 bases short, with 7 bases between. Germline V gene data show CDR1 as SGHRS and CDR2 as YFSETQ. The CDR3 runs to 14 residues. DNA of the CDR3: TGCGCCAGCAGCTTGGTTGACAGCTACAATGAGCAGTTCTTC. Translation gives CASSLVDSYNEQFF.

V is TRBV4-1 and J is TRBJ2-7; the match to TRBD1 covers 9 bases. The V segment lost 0 bases and the J segment 1 base; nucleotides outside the gene matches: 4. Per germline, CDR1 MGHRA and CDR2 YSYEKL. CDR3 length equals 16 residues. CDR3 sequence (DNA): TGCGCCAGCAGCCAAGAAGGGACAGGGTTGTCCTACGAGCAGTACTTC. Encoded protein: CASSQEGTGLSYEQYF.

Ten or more counts support this clone. The J gene is TRBJ2-7, the V gene TRBV4-3, with D uncertain. The CDR3 runs to 16 residues. The germline V gene encodes CDR1 LGHNA and CDR2 YSLEER. The V and J ends lost 0 bases and 0 bases respectively, with 12 bases between them. The CDR3 sequence: CASSQDEAASSYEQYF. The CDR3 DNA follows: TGCGCCAGCAGCCAAGATGAGGCAGCAAGCTCCTACGAGCAGTACTTC.